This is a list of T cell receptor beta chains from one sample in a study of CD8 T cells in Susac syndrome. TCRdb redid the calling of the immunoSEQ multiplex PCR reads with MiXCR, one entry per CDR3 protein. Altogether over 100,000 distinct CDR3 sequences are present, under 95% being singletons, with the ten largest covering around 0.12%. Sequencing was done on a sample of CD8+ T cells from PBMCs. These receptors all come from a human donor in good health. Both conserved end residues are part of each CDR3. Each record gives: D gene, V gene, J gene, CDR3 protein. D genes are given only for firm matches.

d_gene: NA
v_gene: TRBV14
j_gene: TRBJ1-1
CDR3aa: CASSQDPGFEAFF

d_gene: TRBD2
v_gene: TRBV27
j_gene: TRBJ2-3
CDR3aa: CASKEGERENRTDTQYF

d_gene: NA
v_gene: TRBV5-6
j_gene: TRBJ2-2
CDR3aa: CASSSLNTGELFF

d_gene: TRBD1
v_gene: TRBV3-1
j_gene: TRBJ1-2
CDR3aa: CASSQTGRAGGVSGRGDGYTF

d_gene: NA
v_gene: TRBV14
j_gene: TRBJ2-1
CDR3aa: CASSQAPKLQFF

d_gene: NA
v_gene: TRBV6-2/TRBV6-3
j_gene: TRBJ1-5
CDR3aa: CASSYSTDNQPQHF

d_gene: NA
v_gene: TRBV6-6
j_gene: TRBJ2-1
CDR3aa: CASRVRDNEQFF

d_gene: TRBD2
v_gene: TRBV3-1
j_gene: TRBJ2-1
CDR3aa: CASSQEGTSGSSYNEQFF

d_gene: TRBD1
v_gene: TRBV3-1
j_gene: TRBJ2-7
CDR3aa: CASSLQGAVEQYF

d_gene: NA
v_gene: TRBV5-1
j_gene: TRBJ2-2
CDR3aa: CASRPRGFLNTGELFF

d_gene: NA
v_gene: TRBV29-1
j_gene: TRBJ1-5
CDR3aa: CSVDLGLGQPQHF

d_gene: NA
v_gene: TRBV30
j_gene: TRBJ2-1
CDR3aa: CAYRGTASGNEQFF

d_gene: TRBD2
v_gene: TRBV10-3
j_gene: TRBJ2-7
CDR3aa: CATSGTSRSYEQYF

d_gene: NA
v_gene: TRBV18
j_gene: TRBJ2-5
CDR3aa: CASSPPVLETQYF

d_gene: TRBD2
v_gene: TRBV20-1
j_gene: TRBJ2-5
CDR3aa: CSARFARGEITKETQYF

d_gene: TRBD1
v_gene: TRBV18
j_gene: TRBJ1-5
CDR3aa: CASSPLGGGTGDQPQHF

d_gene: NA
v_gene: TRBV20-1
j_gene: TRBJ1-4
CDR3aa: CSARDFGRQNNEKLFF

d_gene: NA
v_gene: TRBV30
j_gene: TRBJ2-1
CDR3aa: CAWSSGADNEQFF

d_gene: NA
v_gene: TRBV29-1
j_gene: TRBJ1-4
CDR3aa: CSTRTGEKLFF

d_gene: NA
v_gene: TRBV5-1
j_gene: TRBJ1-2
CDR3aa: CASSLGDYGYTF

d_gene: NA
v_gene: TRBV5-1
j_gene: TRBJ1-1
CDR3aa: CASSLSGTGNTEAFF

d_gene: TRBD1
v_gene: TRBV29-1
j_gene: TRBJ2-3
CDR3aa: CSHGTGLTDTQYF

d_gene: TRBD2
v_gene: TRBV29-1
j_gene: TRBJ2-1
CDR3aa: CSVVGTSGSYSRSYNEQFF

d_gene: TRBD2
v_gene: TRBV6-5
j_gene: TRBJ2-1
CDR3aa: CASSYVAPSGRGNEQFF

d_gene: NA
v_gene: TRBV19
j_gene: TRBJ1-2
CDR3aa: CASKQGGEGYTF

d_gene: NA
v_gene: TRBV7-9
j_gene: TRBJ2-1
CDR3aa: CASTDTLDEQFF

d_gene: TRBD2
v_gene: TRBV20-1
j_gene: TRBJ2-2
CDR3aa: CSAYSGTTGELFF

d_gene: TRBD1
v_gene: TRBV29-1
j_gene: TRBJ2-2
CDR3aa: CSVIVGSGTVNTGELFF

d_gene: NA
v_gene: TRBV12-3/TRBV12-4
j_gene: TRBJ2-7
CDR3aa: CASSFKGLYEQYF

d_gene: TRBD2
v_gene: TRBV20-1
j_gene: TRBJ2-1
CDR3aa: CSARLRESYNEQFF

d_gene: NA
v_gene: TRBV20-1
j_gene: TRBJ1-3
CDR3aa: CSAREGGTIYF

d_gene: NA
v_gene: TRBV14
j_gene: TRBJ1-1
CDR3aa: CASSHYGAEAFF

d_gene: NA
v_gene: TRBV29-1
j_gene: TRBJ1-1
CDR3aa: CSVDGQNTEAFF

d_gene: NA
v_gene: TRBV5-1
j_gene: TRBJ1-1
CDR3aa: CASSFSQGSTEAFF

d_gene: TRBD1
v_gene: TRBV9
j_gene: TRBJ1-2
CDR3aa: CASSVDRGPSGYTF

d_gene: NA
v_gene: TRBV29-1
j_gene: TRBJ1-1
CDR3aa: CSVKKRDVNTEAFF

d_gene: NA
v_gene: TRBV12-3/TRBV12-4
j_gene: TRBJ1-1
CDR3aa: CASSLDGGWTEAFF

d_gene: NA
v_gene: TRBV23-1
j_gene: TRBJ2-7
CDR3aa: CASRSDNRNPYEQYF

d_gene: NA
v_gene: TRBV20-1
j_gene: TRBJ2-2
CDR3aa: CSARTLSQGANTGELFF

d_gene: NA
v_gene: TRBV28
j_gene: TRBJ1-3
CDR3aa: CASSLPTGEESGNTIYF

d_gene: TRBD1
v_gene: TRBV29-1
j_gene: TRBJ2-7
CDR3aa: CSVGQGADEQYF